The clone carrying this T cell receptor (beta chain) occurred a few times. CDR3 size: 14 residues. Germline assignment: CDR1 LNHDA and CDR2 SQIVND (reference sequence). Trimming shortened V by 3 bases and J by 2 bases, and 7 bases separated the two germline ends. TCRdb keeps only in-frame clones here, not all; method: immunoSEQ multiplex PCR. The sample carries approximately 70,000 clones, around 86% recorded once. The data derive from a study of blood T cell repertoires in COVID-19. About the research overall: In each case, the material was cDNA or gDNA derived from T cells, B-cell-depleted T cells, or PBMCs.

J is TRBJ2-2 and V is TRBV19, with unresolved D. The source of this sequence is a woman aged 55-69 years with acute or convalescent COVID-19. The sequencing input was peripheral blood. The CDR3 reads CASSMGRNTGELFF. In DNA, the CDR3 is TGTGCCAGTAGTATGGGCAGAAACACCGGGGAGCTGTTTTTT.